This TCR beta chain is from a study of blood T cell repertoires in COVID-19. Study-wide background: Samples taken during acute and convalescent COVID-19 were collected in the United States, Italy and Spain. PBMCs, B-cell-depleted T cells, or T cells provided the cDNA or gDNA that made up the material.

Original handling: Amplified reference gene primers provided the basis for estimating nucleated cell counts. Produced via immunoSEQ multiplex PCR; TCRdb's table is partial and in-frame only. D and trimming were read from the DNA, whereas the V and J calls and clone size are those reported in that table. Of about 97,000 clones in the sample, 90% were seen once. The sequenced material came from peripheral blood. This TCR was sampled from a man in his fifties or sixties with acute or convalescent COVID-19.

The CDR3 bases are TGTGCCAGTAGTATCCTCGGCCAGCGGGGGCCGAACACCGGGGAGCTGTTTTTT. It codes for CASSILGQRGPNTGELFF. The gene calls are TRBV19 and TRBJ2-2; 8 bases are a match to TRBD2. The J segment lost 0 bases and the V segment lost 3 bases, leaving 9 bases of the junction unmatched. Germline V gene sequence: CDR1 LNHDA, CDR2 SQIVND (reference sequence). This CDR3 comprises 18 residues.